This TCR beta chain was recorded in a study of blood T cell repertoires in COVID-19. Study-level background: Both acute and convalescent COVID-19 samples were obtained from the United States, Italy and Spain. T cells, B-cell-depleted T cells, or PBMCs provided the cDNA or gDNA that served as material.

Original data processing: Quantification of nucleated cells was approximated via reference gene primer amplification. Assay used: immunoSEQ multiplex PCR; TCRdb lists only in-frame clones, some missing. The DNA gave D and trimming, while V, J and clone size come from that table. The profile shows under 250,000 clones, about 84% of them singletons. CDR3 size: 15 residues. V dropped 4 bases and J dropped 4 bases, with 13 bases sitting between them. Per germline, CDR1 MRHNA and CDR2 SNTAGT. The clonotype originates from a woman older than 75 with acute or convalescent COVID-19. The V call is TRBV6-4, the J call TRBJ2-2, with a possible D match to TRBD1 (6 bases). The material sequenced was peripheral blood. CDR3 region: CASSVETGGTGELFF. The CDR3 DNA follows: TGTGCCAGCAGTGTAGAGACAGGCGGCACCGGGGAGCTGTTTTTT.